These T cell receptor beta chains were read from a single sample in a study of siplizumab effects on memory and regulatory T cells. Method: immunoSEQ multiplex PCR; TCRdb's copy keeps in-frame clones and lacks some. The sample records more than 75,000 clones, roughly 97% being singletons. Specimen: naive CD4+ T cells sorted from blood. The receptors derive from a human donor in good health. Both conserved end residues are part of each CDR3. A D gene is named only where the DNA matches it firmly. Clone size is given for some rows only: seen once, a few or many times, or a class if the clone is expanded.

J | size | D | V | CDR3 | DNA
TRBJ2-5 | NA | NA | TRBV20-1 | CSARGETQYF | TGCAGTGCTAGAGGAGAGACCCAGTACTTC
TRBJ1-2 | NA | TRBD1 | TRBV7-2 | CASSPASDRDGYGYTF | TGTGCCAGCAGCCCCGCATCAGACAGGGACGGCTATGGCTACACCTTC
TRBJ2-3 | NA | TRBD2 | TRBV19 | CASSTTSGASTDTQYF | TGTGCCAGTAGTACTACTAGCGGGGCCAGCACAGATACGCAGTATTTT
TRBJ2-6 | once | NA | TRBV2 | CATQGVPGANVLTF | TGTGCCACACAGGGCGTACCTGGGGCCAACGTCCTGACTTTC
TRBJ2-1 | NA | NA | TRBV10-2 | CASSGEVLPPNNEQFF | TGCGCCAGCAGTGGGGAAGTTCTCCCGCCCAACAATGAGCAGTTCTTC
TRBJ2-5 | NA | TRBD2 | TRBV19 | CASSPIAGGPIPETQYF | TGTGCCAGTAGTCCTATAGCGGGGGGGCCTATTCCAGAGACCCAGTACTTC
TRBJ1-1 | NA | NA | TRBV7-2 | CASSLVAGKETEAFF | TGTGCCAGCAGCTTAGTGGCAGGGAAGGAAACTGAAGCTTTCTTT
TRBJ1-2 | NA | TRBD1 | TRBV5-4 | CASSPEDRGPIGGYTF | TGTGCCAGCAGCCCGGAGGACAGGGGCCCAATTGGTGGCTACACCTTC
TRBJ2-6 | NA | TRBD1 | TRBV19 | CASSRGQGTSGANVLTF | TGTGCCAGTAGTAGAGGACAGGGGACCTCTGGGGCCAACGTCCTGACTTTC
TRBJ1-3 | NA | NA | TRBV6-5 | CASSYSSGGNTIYF | TGTGCCAGCAGTTACTCTTCGGGGGGAAACACCATATATTTT
TRBJ2-7 | NA | NA | TRBV7-2 | CASSPEATIYEQYF | TGTGCCAGCAGCCCCGAGGCGACAATCTACGAGCAGTACTTC
TRBJ2-7 | NA | TRBD2 | TRBV6-5 | CASRSGLADSYEQYF | TGTGCCAGCAGATCGGGACTAGCGGACTCCTACGAGCAGTACTTC
TRBJ2-3 | NA | TRBD2 | TRBV5-6 | CASSFLAGDNTDTQYF | TGTGCCAGCAGCTTCCTAGCGGGGGACAATACAGATACGCAGTATTTT
TRBJ1-6 | NA | TRBD1 | TRBV5-4 | CASSALGGQLNSPLHF | TGTGCCAGCAGCGCGCTGGGGGGACAGTTAAATTCACCCCTCCACTTT